The TCR beta chain under discussion was sequenced for a study of cytomegalovirus exposure and HLA in healthy donors. Whole-study results and caveats: Accounts indicate the classifier identified cytomegalovirus status with strong specificity and sensitivity. According to a subsequent analysis, TCR clusters from the first cohort were inclined to appear together in the roughly 110 validation repertoires.

Using immunoSEQ multiplex PCR, the repertoire was profiled, and TCRdb retains in-frame clones only, with some absent. This sample has 150,000 to 200,000 clones; 80% to 85% occur once, and the top ten carry roughly 10%. The CDR3 runs to 13 residues. The germline V and J ends were trimmed by 0 bases and 11 bases, with 9 bases remaining between them. Germline values: CDR1 SGDLS, CDR2 YYNGEE. Worth noting for this clone: As yet, its antigen is unknown.

The sequenced material came from PBMCs. The rearrangement links TRBV9 to TRBJ1-6; D perhaps matches TRBD1 (6 bases). This receptor was identified in a young man in good health and CMV-seropositive. The CDR3 here is CASSVGEGAPLHF. The CDR3 DNA follows: TGTGCCAGCAGCGTAGGTGAGGGGGCACCCCTCCACTTT.